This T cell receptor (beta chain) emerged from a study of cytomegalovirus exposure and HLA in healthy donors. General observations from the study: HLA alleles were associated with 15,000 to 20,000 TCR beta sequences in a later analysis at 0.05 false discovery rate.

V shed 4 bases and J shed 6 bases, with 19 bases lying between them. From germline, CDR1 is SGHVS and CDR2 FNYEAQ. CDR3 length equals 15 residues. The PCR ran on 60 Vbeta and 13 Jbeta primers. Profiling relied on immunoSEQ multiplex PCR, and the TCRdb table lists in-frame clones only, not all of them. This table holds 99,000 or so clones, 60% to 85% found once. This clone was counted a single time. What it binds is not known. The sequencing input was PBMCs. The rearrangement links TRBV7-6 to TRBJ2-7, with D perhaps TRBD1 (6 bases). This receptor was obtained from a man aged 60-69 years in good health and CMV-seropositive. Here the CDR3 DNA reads TGTGCCAGCAGCTATGCCGGACAGACGCTCGGCGAGCAGTACTTC. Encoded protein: CASSYAGQTLGEQYF.